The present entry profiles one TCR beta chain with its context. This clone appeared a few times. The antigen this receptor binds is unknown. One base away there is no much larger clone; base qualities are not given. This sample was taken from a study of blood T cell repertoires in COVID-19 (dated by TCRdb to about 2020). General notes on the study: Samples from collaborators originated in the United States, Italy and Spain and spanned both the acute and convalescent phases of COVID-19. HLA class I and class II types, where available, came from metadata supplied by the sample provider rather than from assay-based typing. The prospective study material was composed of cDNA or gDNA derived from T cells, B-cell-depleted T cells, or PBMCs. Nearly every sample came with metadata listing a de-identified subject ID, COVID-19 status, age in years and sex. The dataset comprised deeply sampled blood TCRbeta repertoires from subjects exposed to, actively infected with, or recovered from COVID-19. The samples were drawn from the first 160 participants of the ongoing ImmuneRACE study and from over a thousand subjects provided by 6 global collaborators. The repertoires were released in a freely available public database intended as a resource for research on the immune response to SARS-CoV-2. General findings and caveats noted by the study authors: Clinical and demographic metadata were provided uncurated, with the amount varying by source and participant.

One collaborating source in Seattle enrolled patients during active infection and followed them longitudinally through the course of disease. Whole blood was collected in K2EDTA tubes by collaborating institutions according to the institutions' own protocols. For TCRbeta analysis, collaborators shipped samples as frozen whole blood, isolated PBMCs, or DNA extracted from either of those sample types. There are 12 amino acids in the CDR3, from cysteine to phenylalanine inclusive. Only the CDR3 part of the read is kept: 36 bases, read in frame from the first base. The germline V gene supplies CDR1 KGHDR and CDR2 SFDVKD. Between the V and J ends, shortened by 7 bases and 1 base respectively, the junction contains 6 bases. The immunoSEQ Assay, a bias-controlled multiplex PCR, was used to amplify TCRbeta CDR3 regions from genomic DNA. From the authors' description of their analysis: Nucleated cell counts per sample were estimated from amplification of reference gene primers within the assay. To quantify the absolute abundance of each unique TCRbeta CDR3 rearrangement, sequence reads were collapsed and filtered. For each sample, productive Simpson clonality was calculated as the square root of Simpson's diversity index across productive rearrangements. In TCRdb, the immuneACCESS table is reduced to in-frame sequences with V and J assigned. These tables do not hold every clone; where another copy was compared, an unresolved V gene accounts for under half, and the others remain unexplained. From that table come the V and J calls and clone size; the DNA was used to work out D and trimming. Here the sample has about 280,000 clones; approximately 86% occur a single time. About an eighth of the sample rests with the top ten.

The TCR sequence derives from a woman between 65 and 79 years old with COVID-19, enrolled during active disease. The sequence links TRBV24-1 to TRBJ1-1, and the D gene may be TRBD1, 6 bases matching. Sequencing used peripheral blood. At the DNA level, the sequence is TGTGCCACCAGGGGACAGAACACTGAAGCTTTCTTT. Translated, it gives CATRGQNTEAFF.